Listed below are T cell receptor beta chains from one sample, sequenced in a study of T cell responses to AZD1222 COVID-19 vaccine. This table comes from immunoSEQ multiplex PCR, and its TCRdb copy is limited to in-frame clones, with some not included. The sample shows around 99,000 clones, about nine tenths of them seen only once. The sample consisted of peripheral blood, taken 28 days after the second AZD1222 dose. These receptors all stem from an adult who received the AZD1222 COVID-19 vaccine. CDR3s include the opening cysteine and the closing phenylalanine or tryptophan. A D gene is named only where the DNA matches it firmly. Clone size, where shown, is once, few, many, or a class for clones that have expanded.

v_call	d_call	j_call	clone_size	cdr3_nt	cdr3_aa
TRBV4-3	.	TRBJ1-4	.	TGCGCCAGCAGCCTAACCCCCAGAGGGACTGCAACTAATGAAAAACTGTTTTTT	CASSLTPRGTATNEKLFF
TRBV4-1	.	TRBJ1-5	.	TGCGCCAGCAGCCAAATAAATGGGGTGATCTCCGGCAATCAGCCCCAGCATTTT	CASSQINGVISGNQPQHF
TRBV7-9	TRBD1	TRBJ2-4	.	TGTGCCAGCAGCTTAGGGACAGGCCTAGCCAAAAACATTCAGTACTTC	CASSLGTGLAKNIQYF
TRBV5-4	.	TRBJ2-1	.	TGTGCCAGCAGCTTGGCCGGGTGGGGGGCCAATGAGCAGTTCTTC	CASSLAGWGANEQFF
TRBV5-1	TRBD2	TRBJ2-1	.	TGCGCCAGCAGCATACTAGCGGGCACGGAGAATGAGCAGTTCTTC	CASSILAGTENEQFF
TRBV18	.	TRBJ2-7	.	TGTGCCAGCTCACCTCGGGACAACTCCTACGAGCAGTACTTC	CASSPRDNSYEQYF
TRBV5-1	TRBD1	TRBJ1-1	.	TGCGCCAGCAGGCCAGACGACAGGGAAATCACTGAAGCTTTCTTT	CASRPDDREITEAFF
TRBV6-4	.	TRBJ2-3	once	TGTGCCAGCAGTTCGTTATATACGCAGTATTTT	CASSSLYTQYF
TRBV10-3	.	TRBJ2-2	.	TGTGCCACTACAGAGGGTTTAAGGTCCTATAACCCGGGGGAGCTGTTTTTT	CATTEGLRSYNPGELFF
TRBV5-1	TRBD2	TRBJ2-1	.	TGCGCCAGCAGCTTGGAGGGTAGCGGGTTTTACAATGAGCAGTTCTTC	CASSLEGSGFYNEQFF
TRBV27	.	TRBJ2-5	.	TGTGCCAGCAGTTTATGGGGGTCAGAGACCCAGTACTTC	CASSLWGSETQYF
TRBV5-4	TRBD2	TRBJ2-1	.	TGTGCCAGCTATAAGCGGGAGCCCTTCCCCTACAATGAGCAGTTCTTC	CASYKREPFPYNEQFF
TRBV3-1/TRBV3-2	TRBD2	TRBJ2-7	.	TGTGCCAGCAGCCAAGCCCCGACTAGCGTCTCCTACGAGCAGTACTTC	CASSQAPTSVSYEQYF
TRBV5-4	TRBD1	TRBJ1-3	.	TGTGCCAGCAGCGCCGGACAGGGATTCTCTGGAAACACCATATATTTT	CASSAGQGFSGNTIYF
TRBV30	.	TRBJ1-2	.	TGTGCCTGGAGTGGACAGGCGAACTATGGCTACACCTTC	CAWSGQANYGYTF
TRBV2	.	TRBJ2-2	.	TGTGCCAGCACGATTACAGGGACCGGGGAGCTGTTTTTT	CASTITGTGELFF
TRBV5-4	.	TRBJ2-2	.	TGTGCCAGCAGCTTGGTCGGGGCCGGTAACACCGGGGAGCTGTTTTTT	CASSLVGAGNTGELFF
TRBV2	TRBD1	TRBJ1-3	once	TGTGCCAGCAGGGACAGGGAAGGTTCTGGAAACACCATATATTTT	CASRDREGSGNTIYF
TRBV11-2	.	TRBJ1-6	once	TGTGCCAGCAGCTTCGACCCGGCCGGGGGAGGATCACCCCTCCACTTT	CASSFDPAGGGSPLHF
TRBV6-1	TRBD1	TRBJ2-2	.	TGTGCCAGCAGTGAAATACAGGGGACCACCGGGGAGCTGTTTTTT	CASSEIQGTTGELFF
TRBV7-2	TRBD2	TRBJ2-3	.	TGTGCCAGCAGCTTAGCGACACTAGCGGGAGTAGATACGCAGTATTTT	CASSLATLAGVDTQYF
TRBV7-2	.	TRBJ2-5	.	TGTGCCAATGGGGGGCCCGCCCAAGAGACCCAGTACTTC	CANGGPAQETQYF
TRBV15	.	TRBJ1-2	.	TGTGCCACCAGCAGAGATCAGTCGGGGCGAGGCTACACCTTC	CATSRDQSGRGYTF
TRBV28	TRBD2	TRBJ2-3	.	TGTGCCAGCAGTTTATGCTGCGGGGGAAGCACAGATACGCAGTATTTT	CASSLCCGGSTDTQYF
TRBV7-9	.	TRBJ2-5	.	TGTGCCAGCAGCTTAGGGGTGGTTGAGACCCAGTACTTC	CASSLGVVETQYF
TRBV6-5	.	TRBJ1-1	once	TGTGCCAGCAGCCGAGGGGGCACTGAAGCTTTCTTT	CASSRGGTEAFF
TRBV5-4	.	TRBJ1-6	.	TGTGCCAGCAGCTTGAATGGAGCCTATAATTCACCCCTCCACTTT	CASSLNGAYNSPLHF
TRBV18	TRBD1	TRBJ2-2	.	TGTGCCAACCGACCAACCTCGGGACAGAGAGCCGGGGAGCTGTTTTTT	CANRPTSGQRAGELFF
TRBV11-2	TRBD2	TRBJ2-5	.	TGTGCCAGCAGCTTAGCGCTCGGCGCGGGAGGCCTCCGGGGAGCCCAGTACTTC	CASSLALGAGGLRGAQYF
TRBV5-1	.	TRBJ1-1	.	TGCGCCAGCAGCTTTCAAAGTTACACTGAAGCTTTCTTT	CASSFQSYTEAFF
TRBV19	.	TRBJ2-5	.	TGTGCCAGTACGATTGGAGGACAGCAAGAGACCCAGTACTTC	CASTIGGQQETQYF
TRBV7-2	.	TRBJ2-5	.	TGTGCCAGCAGCCTAGGGGTGCATGAGACCCAGTACTTC	CASSLGVHETQYF
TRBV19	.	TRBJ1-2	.	TGTGCCAGTAGTATAGCTACCGGACGGACTGACTATGGCTACACCTTC	CASSIATGRTDYGYTF
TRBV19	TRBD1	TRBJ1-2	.	TGTGCCAGTAGTAATGCCCGGACAGGGAACGGCTACACCTTC	CASSNARTGNGYTF
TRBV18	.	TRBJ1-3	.	TGTGCCAGCTCACGGGGCTCTGGAAACACCATATATTTT	CASSRGSGNTIYF
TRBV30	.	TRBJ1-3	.	TGTGCCTGGAGTGGATCCGGGCTGGGTGGAAACACCATATATTTT	CAWSGSGLGGNTIYF
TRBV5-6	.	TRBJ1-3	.	TGTGCCAGCAGTCGGAGAGGGGGAGTCGACTCTGGAAACACCATATATTTT	CASSRRGGVDSGNTIYF
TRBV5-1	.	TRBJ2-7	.	TGCGCCAGCAGCTTGGGAATCGGGGACGAGCAGTACTTC	CASSLGIGDEQYF
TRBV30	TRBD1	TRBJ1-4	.	TGTGCCTGGAGGGACGGGACAGGGTTTGAAAAACTGTTTTTT	CAWRDGTGFEKLFF
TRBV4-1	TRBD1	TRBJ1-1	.	TGCGCCAGCAGCCAAACTAACCAAGGGGGCGCCACTGAAGCTTTCTTT	CASSQTNQGGATEAFF